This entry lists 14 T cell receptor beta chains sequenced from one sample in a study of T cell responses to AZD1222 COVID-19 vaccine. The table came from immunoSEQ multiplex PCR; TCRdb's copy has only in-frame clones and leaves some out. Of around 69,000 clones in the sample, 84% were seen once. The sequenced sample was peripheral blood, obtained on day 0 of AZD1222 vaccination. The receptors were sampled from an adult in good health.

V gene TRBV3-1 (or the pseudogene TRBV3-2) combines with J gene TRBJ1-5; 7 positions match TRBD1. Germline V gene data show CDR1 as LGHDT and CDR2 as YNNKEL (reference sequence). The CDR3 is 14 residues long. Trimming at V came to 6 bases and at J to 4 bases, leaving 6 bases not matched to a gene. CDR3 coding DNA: TGTGCCAGCAGTCCAAACAGGGGAAATCAGCCCCAGCATTTT. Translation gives CASSPNRGNQPQHF.

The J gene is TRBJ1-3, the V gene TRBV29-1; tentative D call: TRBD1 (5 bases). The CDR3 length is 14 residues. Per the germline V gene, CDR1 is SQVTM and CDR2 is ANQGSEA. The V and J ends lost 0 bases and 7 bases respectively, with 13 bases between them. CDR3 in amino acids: CSVEDEGKWNTIYF. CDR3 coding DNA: TGCAGCGTTGAAGACGAGGGGAAATGGAACACCATATATTTT.

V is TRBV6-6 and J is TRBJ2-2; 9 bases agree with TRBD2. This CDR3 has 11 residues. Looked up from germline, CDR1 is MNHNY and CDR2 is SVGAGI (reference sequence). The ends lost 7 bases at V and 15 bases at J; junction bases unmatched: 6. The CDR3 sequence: CASTRGGAMFF. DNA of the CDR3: TGTGCCAGCACCCGCGGGGGGGCTATGTTTTTT.

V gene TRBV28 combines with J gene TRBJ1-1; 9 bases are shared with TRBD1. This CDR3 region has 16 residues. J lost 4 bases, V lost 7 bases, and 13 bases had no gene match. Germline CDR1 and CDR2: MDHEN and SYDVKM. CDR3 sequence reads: CASTRPGQGRGTEAFF. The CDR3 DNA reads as TGTGCCAGCACCAGGCCGGGACAGGGAAGAGGCACTGAAGCTTTCTTT.

CDR3 region: CASSLEVRGRNQPQHF. The CDR3 DNA sequence: TGTGCCAGCAGCTTAGAGGTTAGGGGTCGCAATCAGCCCCAGCATTTT. This chain uses TRBV11-2 with TRBJ1-5, with D possibly matching TRBD1 (5 bases). Germline CDR1 is SGHAT and CDR2 is FQNNGV. This CDR3 region has 16 residues. Trimming took 0 bases from V and 2 from J, leaving 11 bases between them.

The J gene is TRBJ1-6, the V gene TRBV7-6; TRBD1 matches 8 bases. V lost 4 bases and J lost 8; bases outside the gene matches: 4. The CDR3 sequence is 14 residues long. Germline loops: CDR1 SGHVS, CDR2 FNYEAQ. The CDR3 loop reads CASSSDRGDSPLHF. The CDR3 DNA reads TGTGCCAGCAGCTCCGACAGGGGCGATTCACCCCTCCACTTT.

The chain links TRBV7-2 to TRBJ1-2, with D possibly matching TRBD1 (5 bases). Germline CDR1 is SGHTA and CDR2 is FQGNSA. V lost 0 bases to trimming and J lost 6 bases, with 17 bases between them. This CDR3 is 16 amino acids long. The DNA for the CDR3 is TGTGCCAGCAGCTTAGCCCCAGGGCCTCGAGGAGATGGCTACACCTTC. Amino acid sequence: CASSLAPGPRGDGYTF.

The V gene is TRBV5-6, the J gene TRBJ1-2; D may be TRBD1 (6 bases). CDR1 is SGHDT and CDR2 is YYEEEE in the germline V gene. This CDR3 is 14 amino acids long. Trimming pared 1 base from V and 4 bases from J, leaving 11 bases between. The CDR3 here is CASSLNQGPYGYTF. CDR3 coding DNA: TGTGCCAGCAGCTTGAATCAGGGGCCCTATGGCTACACCTTC.

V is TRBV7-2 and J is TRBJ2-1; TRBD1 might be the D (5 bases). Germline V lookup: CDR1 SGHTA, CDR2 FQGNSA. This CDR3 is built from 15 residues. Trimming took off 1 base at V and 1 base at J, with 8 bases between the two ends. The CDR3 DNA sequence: TGTGCCAGCAGCTTAGGGCAGGGATCCTACAATGAGCAGTTCTTC. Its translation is CASSLGQGSYNEQFF.

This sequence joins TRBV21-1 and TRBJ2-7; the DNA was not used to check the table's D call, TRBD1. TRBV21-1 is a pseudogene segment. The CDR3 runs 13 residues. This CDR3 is CASSKGQFYEQYF. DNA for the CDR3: TGTGCCAGCAGCAAAGGTCAGTTCTACGAGCAGTACTTC.

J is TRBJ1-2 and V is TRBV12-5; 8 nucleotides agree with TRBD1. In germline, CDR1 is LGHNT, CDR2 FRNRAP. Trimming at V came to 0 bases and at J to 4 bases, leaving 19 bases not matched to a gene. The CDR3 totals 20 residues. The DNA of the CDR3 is TGTGCTAGTGGTTTGGTGGTGGTAAAAAACAGGACAGGGCGGGCCTATGGCTACACCTTC. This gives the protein CASGLVVVKNRTGRAYGYTF. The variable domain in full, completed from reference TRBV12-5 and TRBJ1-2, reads DARVTQTPRHKVTEMGQEVTMRCQPILGHNTVFWYRQTMMQGLELLAYFRNRAPLDDSGMPKDRFSAEMPDATLATLKIQPSEPRDSAVYFCASGLVVVKNRTGRAYGYTFGSGTRLTVV.

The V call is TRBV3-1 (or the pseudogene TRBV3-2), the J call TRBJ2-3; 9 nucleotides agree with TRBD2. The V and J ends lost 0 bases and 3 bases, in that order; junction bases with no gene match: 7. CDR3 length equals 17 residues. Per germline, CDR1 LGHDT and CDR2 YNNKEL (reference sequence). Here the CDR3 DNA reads TGTGCCAGCAGCCAAGATAGAGCGGGGGGCCATACAGATACGCAGTATTTT. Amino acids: CASSQDRAGGHTDTQYF.

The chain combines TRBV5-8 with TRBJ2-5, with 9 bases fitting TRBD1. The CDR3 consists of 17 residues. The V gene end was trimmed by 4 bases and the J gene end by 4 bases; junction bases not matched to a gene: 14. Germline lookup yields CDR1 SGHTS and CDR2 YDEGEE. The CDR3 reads CASSRGNGQGTGETQYF. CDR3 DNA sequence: TGTGCCAGCAGCAGGGGTAATGGACAGGGGACGGGAGAGACCCAGTACTTC.

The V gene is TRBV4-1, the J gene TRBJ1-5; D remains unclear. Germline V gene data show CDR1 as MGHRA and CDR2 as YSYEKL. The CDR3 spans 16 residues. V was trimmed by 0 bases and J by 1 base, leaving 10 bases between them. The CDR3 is CASSQDDPVSNQPQHF. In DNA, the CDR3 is TGCGCCAGCAGCCAAGATGACCCTGTCAGCAATCAGCCCCAGCATTTT.